Given below is one T cell receptor (beta chain) in context. Surgery without prior neoadjuvant therapy was the treatment of the selected pancreatic ductal adenocarcinoma patients. Method: immunoSEQ multiplex PCR; TCRdb's copy keeps in-frame clones and lacks some. The sample holds 16,000 or so clones, around 91% seen once. The data were obtained in a study of T cells in pancreatic ductal adenocarcinoma. Looked up from germline, CDR1 is LNHDA and CDR2 is SQIVND (reference sequence). The CDR3 consists of 14 residues. J was trimmed by 2 bases and V by 5 bases; bases with no gene match: 5. The TCR was taken from a human donor with pancreatic ductal adenocarcinoma. The V and J genes are TRBV19 and TRBJ2-7, with TRBD2 matching 8 bases. The sample was PBMCs. The CDR3 reads CASSVVAGTYEQYF. The CDR3 bases are TGTGCCAGTAGTGTGGTAGCGGGGACCTACGAGCAGTACTTC.